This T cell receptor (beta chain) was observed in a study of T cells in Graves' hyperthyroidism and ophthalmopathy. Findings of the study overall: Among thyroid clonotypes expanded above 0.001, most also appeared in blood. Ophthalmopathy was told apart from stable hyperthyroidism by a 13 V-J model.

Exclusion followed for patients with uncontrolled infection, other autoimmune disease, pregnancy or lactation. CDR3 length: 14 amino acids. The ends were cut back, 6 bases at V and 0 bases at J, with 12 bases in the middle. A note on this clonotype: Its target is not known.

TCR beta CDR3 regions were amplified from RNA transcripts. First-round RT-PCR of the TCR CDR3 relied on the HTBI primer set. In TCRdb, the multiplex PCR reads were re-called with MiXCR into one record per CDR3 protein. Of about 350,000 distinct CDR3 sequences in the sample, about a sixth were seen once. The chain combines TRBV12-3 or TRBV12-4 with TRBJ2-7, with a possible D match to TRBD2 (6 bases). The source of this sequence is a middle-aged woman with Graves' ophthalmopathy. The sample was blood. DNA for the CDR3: TGTGCCAGCAGACCGGGACTGAACTCCTACGAGCAGTACTTC. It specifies CASRPGLNSYEQYF.